The following is a TCR beta chain sequence with its context. Its antigen remains unidentified. CD4+ T cells were isolated untouched, roughly 98% pure. This entry is derived from a study of T cell repertoires and HLA-DP antigens. Overall study context: One alloantigen had roughly nine groove amino acid differences from self, the other one.

Some clones are missing from TCRdb's copy, which holds only in-frame ones; the method was immunoSEQ multiplex PCR. The sample carries 75,000 to 90,000 clones, about 89% recorded once. V lost 7 bases and J 8 bases, leaving 16 bases between the germline ends. The CDR3 is 13 residues long. Germline assignment: CDR1 LNHNV and CDR2 YYDKDF (reference sequence). The sequence was collected from a man between 50 and 59 years old in good health and CMV-seronegative. Sequenced input: CD4+ T cells from PBMCs. V usage is TRBV15 and J usage is TRBJ2-3; maybe TRBD1 (6 bases). The CDR3 nucleotides read TGTGCCACCAAAGGGACCCAAGGGGGTACGCAGTATTTT. It is translated as CATKGTQGGTQYF.